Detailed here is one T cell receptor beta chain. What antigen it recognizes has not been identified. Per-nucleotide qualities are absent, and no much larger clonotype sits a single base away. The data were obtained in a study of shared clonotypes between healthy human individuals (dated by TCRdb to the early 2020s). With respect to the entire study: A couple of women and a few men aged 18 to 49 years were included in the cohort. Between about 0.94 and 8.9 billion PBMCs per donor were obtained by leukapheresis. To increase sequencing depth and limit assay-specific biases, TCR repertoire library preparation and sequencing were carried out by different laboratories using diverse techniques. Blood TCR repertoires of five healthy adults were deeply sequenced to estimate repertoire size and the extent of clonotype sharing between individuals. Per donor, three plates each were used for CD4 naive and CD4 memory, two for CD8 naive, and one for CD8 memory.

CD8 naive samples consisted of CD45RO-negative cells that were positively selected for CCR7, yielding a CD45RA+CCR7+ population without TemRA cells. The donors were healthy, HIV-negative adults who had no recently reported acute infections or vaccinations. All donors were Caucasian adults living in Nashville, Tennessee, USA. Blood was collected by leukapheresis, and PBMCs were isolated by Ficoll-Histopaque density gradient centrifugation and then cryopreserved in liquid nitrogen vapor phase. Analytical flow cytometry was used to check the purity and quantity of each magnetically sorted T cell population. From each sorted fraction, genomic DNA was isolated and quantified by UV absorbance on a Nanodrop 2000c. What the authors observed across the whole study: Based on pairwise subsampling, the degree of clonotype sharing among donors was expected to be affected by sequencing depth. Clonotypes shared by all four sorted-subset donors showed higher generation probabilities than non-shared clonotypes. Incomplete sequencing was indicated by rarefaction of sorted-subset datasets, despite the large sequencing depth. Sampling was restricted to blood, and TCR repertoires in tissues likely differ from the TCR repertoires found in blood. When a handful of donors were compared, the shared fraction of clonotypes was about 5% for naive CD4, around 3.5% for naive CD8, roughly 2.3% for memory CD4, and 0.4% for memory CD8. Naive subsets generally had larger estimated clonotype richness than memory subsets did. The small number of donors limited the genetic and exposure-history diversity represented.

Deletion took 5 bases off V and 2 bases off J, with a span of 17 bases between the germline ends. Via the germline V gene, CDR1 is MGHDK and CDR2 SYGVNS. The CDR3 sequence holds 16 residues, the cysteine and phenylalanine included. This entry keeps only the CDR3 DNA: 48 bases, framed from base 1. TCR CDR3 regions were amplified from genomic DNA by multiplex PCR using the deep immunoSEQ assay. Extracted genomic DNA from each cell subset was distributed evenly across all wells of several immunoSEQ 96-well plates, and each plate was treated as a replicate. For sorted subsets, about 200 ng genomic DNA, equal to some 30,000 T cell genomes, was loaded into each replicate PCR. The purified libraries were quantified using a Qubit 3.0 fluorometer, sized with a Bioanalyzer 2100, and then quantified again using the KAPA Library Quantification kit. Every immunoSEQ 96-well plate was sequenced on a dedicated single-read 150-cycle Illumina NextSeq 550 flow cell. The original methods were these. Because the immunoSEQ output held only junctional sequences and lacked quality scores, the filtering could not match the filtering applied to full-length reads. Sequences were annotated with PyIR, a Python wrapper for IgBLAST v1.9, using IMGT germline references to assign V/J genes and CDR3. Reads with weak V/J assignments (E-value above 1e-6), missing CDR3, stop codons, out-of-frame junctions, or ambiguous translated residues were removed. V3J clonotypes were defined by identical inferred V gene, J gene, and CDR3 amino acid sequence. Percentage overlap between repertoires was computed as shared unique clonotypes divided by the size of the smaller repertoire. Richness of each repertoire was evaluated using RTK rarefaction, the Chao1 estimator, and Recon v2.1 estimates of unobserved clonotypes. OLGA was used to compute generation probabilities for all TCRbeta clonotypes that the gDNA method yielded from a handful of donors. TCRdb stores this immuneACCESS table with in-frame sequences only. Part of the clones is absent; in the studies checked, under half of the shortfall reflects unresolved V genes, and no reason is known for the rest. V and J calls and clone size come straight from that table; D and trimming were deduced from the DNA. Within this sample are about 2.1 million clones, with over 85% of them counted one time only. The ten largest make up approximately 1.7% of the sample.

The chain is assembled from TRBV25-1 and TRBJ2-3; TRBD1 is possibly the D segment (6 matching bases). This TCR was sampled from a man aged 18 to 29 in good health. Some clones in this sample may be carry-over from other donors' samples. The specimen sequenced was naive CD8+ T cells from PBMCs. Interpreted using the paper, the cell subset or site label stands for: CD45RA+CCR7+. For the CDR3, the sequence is CASSNTTGIDTDTQYF. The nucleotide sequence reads TGTGCCAGCAGTAACACTACAGGGATTGACACAGATACGCAGTATTTT.